The subject of this entry is one T cell receptor (beta chain). Its target is not known. Deletions cut 1 base from V and 3 bases from J, with 7 bases between. This CDR3 spans 13 amino acids. Germline CDR1 and CDR2: SGHTA and FQGNSA. The data are from a study of beta chain features in type 1 diabetes. Study observations and caveats: TCRB CDR3s from Type 1 diabetes patients were moderately but significantly shorter in all four CD4+ subsets.

As every portion of the isolated RNA was reverse transcribed, the sequencing read expressed TCRB transcripts. The data were produced by immunoSEQ multiplex PCR, yet TCRdb's version contains in-frame clones alone and is incomplete. The table includes hundreds of thousands of clones, roughly 12% detected once. Sequencing was carried out using naive CD4+ T cells from blood. The chain employs TRBV7-2 and TRBJ2-7, with D maybe TRBD1 (6 bases). The TCR comes from a woman under 30 with type 1 diabetes. CDR3 sequence reads: CASSLGDIYEQYF. The DNA of the CDR3 is TGTGCCAGCAGCTTAGGGGACATCTACGAGCAGTACTTC.